These 21 T cell receptor beta chains originate from one sample sequenced in a study of T cells in Graves' hyperthyroidism and ophthalmopathy. The TCR beta CDR3 regions underwent amplification using RNA transcripts as the source. First-round RT-PCR targeting the TCR CDR3 was performed with the HTBI primer set. From the multiplex PCR reads, TCRdb called clonotypes with MiXCR, one entry per CDR3 protein. The table has about 600,000 distinct CDR3 sequences, about 16% seen once. The sample was blood. The source of these receptors is a woman aged 35 to 49 with Graves' ophthalmopathy.

This clonotype was seen a handful of times. The chain joins TRBV6-2 or TRBV6-3 to TRBJ2-3; 9 positions agree with TRBD2. The germline V gene encodes CDR1 MNHEY and CDR2 SVGEGT. This CDR3 spans 17 amino acids. Trimming took 2 bases from V and 2 from J; bases not matched to a gene: 8. The CDR3 region is CASSYEAGGLVTDTQYF. The DNA of the CDR3 is TGTGCCAGCAGTTACGAGGCGGGAGGGCTGGTCACAGATACGCAGTATTTT.

This clonotype has a count of ten or more. The V call is TRBV5-1, the J call TRBJ1-6, with TRBD1 matching over 8 bases. The CDR3 runs 14 residues. Trimming removed 4 bases from V and 6 bases from J; junction bases left unmatched: 3. CDR1 and CDR2 (germline): SGHRS, YFSETQ. The CDR3 here is CASSPGQVNSPLHF. In DNA form, the CDR3 reads TGCGCCAGCAGCCCGGGACAGGTTAATTCACCCCTCCACTTT. The full variable domain, in which reference TRBV5-1 and TRBJ1-6 provide the parts outside the CDR3, is KAGVTQTPRYLIKTRGQQVTLSCSPISGHRSVSWYQQTPGQGLQFLFEYFSETQRNKGNFPGRFSGRQFSNSRSEMNVSTLELGDSALYLCASSPGQVNSPLHFGNGTRLTVT.

The J gene is TRBJ2-3, the V gene TRBV10-2, with 9 nucleotides matching TRBD1. The junction had 3 bases not matched to a gene; V was cut back by 6 bases and J by 2 bases. CDR1 is WSHSY, CDR2 SAAADI, per germline. This CDR3 is built from 14 residues. DNA of the CDR3: TGCGCCAGCAGGGAACAGGGGGCCACAGATACGCAGTATTTT. Translated: CASREQGATDTQYF.

In its sample, this clonotype was seen many times. The rearrangement joins TRBV5-1 to TRBJ2-7; perhaps TRBD1 as D (7 bases). The V end was cut by 0 bases, the J end by 4 bases, with 14 bases between. The CDR3 is 15 residues long. CDR1 and CDR2 from the germline V gene are SGHRS and YFSETQ. CDR3 in amino acids: CASSLAAGQSYEQYF. CDR3 coding DNA: TGCGCCAGCAGCTTGGCGGCGGGACAGAGTTACGAGCAGTACTTC.

This clonotype has at least ten counts. This chain uses TRBV5-1 with TRBJ2-1, with 7 bases lining up with TRBD1. The CDR3 runs to 14 residues. In germline, CDR1 is SGHRS, CDR2 YFSETQ. Trimming took 5 bases from V and 5 from J; bases not matched to a gene: 7. CDR3 DNA: TGCGCCAGCAGAACGGGGACAGTAAACAATGAGCAGTTCTTC. Protein sequence: CASRTGTVNNEQFF. The full variable domain, completed using reference TRBV5-1 and TRBJ2-1, is KAGVTQTPRYLIKTRGQQVTLSCSPISGHRSVSWYQQTPGQGLQFLFEYFSETQRNKGNFPGRFSGRQFSNSRSEMNVSTLELGDSALYLCASRTGTVNNEQFFGPGTRLTVL.

A remark on this clonotype: A much bigger clone sits one base away, suggesting this may be a read error. The V gene is TRBV10-3, the J gene TRBJ1-5; D unresolved. Per the germline V gene, CDR1 is ENHRY and CDR2 is SYGVKD. The CDR3 runs 14 residues. CDR3 sequence (DNA): TGTGCCATCAGTAAGTCTGCGGCAAATCAGCCCCAGCATTTT. Encoded protein: CAISKSAANQPQHF.

This clonotype occurred many times. The chain has TRBV6-1 and TRBJ1-1, with TRBD1 matching over 7 bases. V trimming: 6 bases; J trimming: 5 bases; junction bases outside the gene matches: 6. Looked up from germline, CDR1 is MNHNS and CDR2 is SASEGT. CDR3 size: 13 residues. The CDR3 here is CASRKYRGTEAFF. CDR3 nucleotides: TGTGCCAGCAGAAAATACAGGGGTACTGAAGCTTTCTTT.

In its sample, this clonotype was seen a few times. The chain recombines TRBV18 with TRBJ2-5; possibly TRBD1 for D (6 bases). Trimming removed 3 bases at V and 2 bases at J, with 13 bases between. Germline lookup yields CDR1 KGHSH and CDR2 LQKENI. CDR3 length equals 15 residues. The CDR3 region has the DNA TGTGCCAGCTCACCGAGTAGGACAGTTCAAGAGACCCAGTACTTC. Translation: CASSPSRTVQETQYF.

This clonotype was seen at least ten times. The rearrangement uses TRBV3-1 and TRBJ1-1, with D unclear. V lost 1 base and J lost 3, with 6 bases in between. The CDR3 covers 13 residues. Germline loops: CDR1 LGHDT, CDR2 YNNKEL (reference sequence). CDR3 DNA: TGTGCCAGCAGCCAAGGAAGGTACACTGAAGCTTTCTTT. Amino acid sequence: CASSQGRYTEAFF.

This clonotype appeared many times. V gene TRBV6-2 or TRBV6-3 combines with J gene TRBJ2-3, with TRBD2 as a possible D gene (5 bases). Trimming took 3 bases from V and 2 from J, leaving 9 bases between them. Germline values: CDR1 MNHEY, CDR2 SVGEGT. CDR3 length: 14 residues. CDR3 DNA sequence: TGTGCCAGCAGTTATAGCGTCTCCACAGATACGCAGTATTTT. Residues: CASSYSVSTDTQYF.

There are a few counts of this clonotype. J is TRBJ1-2 and V is TRBV20-1, with TRBD1 matching over 7 bases. V lost 3 bases to trimming and J lost 6 bases; unmatched junction nucleotides: 16. The CDR3 extends over 16 amino acids. CDR1 and CDR2 (germline): DFQATT, SNEGSKA (reference sequence). CDR3 in DNA: TGCAGTGCTAGTCCCGGGTGGAGGGGGCGGACTCATGGCTACACCTTC. This encodes CSASPGWRGRTHGYTF.

This clonotype occurred many times. The chain recombines TRBV7-2 with TRBJ2-7; 10 nucleotides line up with TRBD2. In germline, CDR1 is SGHTA, CDR2 FQGNSA. V shed 2 bases, J shed 6 bases, and the junction held 7 bases outside the gene matches. This CDR3 contains 15 residues. This chain's CDR3 is CASSLLSSGRAEQYF. In nucleotides, the CDR3 is TGTGCCAGCAGCTTATTATCTAGCGGGAGAGCCGAGCAGTACTTC. The variable domain in full, with the rest retrieved from reference TRBV7-2 and TRBJ2-7, is GAGVSQSPSNKVTEKGKDVELRCDPISGHTALYWYRQSLGQGLEFLIYFQGNSAPDKSGLPSDRFSAERTGGSVSTLTIQRTQQEDSAVYLCASSLLSSGRAEQYFGPGTRLTVT.

This clonotype was seen at least ten times. The V and J genes are TRBV24-1 and TRBJ2-1; D may correspond to TRBD1 or TRBD2 (6 bases each). Trimming cost V 3 bases and J 12 bases, with 14 bases left between them. Germline V CDR1 and CDR2: KGHDR, SFDVKD. This CDR3 has 13 amino acids. As DNA, the CDR3 is TGTGCCACCAGTGATGGGACACTGGAGGGGCAGTTCTTC. This translates into CATSDGTLEGQFF.

This chain joins TRBV6-6 and TRBJ2-1, with D possibly being TRBD2 (5 bases). Trimming took 4 bases from V and 4 from J, leaving 20 bases between them. The CDR3 runs to 17 residues. From germline, CDR1 is MNHNY and CDR2 SVGAGI (reference sequence). The CDR3 bases are TGTGCCAGCAGTTTACTCGGGCCAACGGGAACGTACAATGAGCAGTTCTTC. Translation: CASSLLGPTGTYNEQFF.

The sample holds a few counts of this clonotype. The DNA of the CDR3 is TGCAGTGCTAGGGATCCTGGACTAGCGAAAAACATTCAGTACTTC. It yields the protein CSARDPGLAKNIQYF. The chain has TRBV20-1 and TRBJ2-4; 9 nucleotides match TRBD2. Germline lookup yields CDR1 DFQATT and CDR2 SNEGSKA (reference sequence). Losses at the gene ends were 3 bases for V and 4 bases for J; bases not matched to a gene: 7. The CDR3 runs 15 residues.

In this sample, this clonotype turned up a few times. The gene calls are TRBV7-9 and TRBJ1-1; D not resolved. The CDR3 sequence is 14 residues long. Looked up from germline, CDR1 is SEHNR and CDR2 is FQNEAQ (reference sequence). The V end was cut by 4 bases, the J end by 6 bases, with 15 bases between. In nucleotides, the CDR3 is TGTGCCAGCAGCTCCGGGCCGTCTGGCGCTGAAGCTTTCTTT. This codes for CASSSGPSGAEAFF.

This clonotype showed up just a few times. This chain links TRBV6-1 with TRBJ2-5, with TRBD1 identical over 8 bases. J gave up 2 bases and V 8 bases, and 4 bases lay outside the gene matches. Germline V gene data show CDR1 as MNHNS and CDR2 as SASEGT. This CDR3 spans 13 amino acids. CDR3 amino acids: CASGQGRQETQYF. Here the CDR3 DNA reads TGTGCCAGCGGACAGGGCAGACAAGAGACCCAGTACTTC.

In its sample, this clonotype was seen many times. CDR3 residues: CASSIQWGVRTNEKLFF. The CDR3 DNA follows: TGTGCCAGCAGTATTCAGTGGGGGGTTCGTACTAATGAAAAACTGTTTTTT. This chain uses TRBV6-1 with TRBJ1-4; D might be TRBD1 (5 bases). CDR3 length equals 17 residues. CDR1 and CDR2 (germline): MNHNS, SASEGT. Trimming pared 5 bases from V and 2 bases from J, leaving 18 bases between.

Here the CDR3 reads CAPLADYNEQFF. CDR3 in DNA: TGCGCTCCGCTAGCGGATTACAATGAGCAGTTCTTC. The chain has TRBV20-1 and TRBJ2-1; 7 bases align to TRBD2. Germline CDR1 is DFQATT and CDR2 is SNEGSKA (reference sequence). This CDR3 has 12 residues.

This clonotype was observed at least ten times. The chain joins TRBV20-1 to TRBJ2-1; TRBD2 agrees at 15 bases. With 1 base clipped from V and 7 bases from J, the junction kept 5 bases outside the gene matches. The CDR3 extends over 16 amino acids. CDR1 and CDR2 (germline): DFQATT, SNEGSKA (reference sequence). Here the CDR3 DNA reads TGCAGTGCTAGAGCGCCCGGGACTAGCGGGAGGAATGAGCAGTTCTTC. It yields the protein CSARAPGTSGRNEQFF.

This clonotype was detected once. A much more abundant neighbour one base away suggests this may be a read error. This chain uses TRBV30 with TRBJ1-5; 8 bases map to TRBD1. Germline V gene data show CDR1 as GTSNPN and CDR2 as SVGIG (reference sequence). This CDR3 is 13 amino acids long. After removal of 5 bases from V and 8 bases from J, the junction contained 8 bases not matched to a gene. The CDR3 region has the DNA TGTGCCTGGGCGACAGGGGCAAATGAGCCCCAGCATTTT. Translating gives CAWATGANEPQHF. The full variable domain, in which reference TRBV30 and TRBJ1-5 provide the parts outside the CDR3, is SQTIHQWPATLVQPVGSPLSLECTVEGTSNPNLYWYRQAAGRGLQLLFYSVGIGQISSEVPQNLSASRPQDRQFILSSKKLLLSDSGFYLCAWATGANEPQHFGDGTRLSIL.